This passage covers 2 T cell receptor beta chains from one sample sequenced in a study of shared T cell receptors in the human thymus. TCRdb's table, derived via immunoSEQ multiplex PCR, lists solely in-frame clones and lacks some. The sample has about 610,000 clones, roughly 90% seen once. These data are also associated with another study on human thymus T cells.

Sequenced material: thymocytes. These receptors were collected from a boy younger than two with a congenital heart defect.

The chain has TRBV15 and TRBJ2-1, with D perhaps TRBD1 (5 bases). In germline, CDR1 is LNHNV, CDR2 YYDKDF (reference sequence). V lost 4 bases, J lost 4 bases, and 26 bases lay in between. CDR3 length equals 19 residues. The CDR3 loop reads CATSTRRFPTGFRYNEQFF. In DNA form, the CDR3 reads TGTGCCACCAGCACACGTCGATTTCCCACAGGTTTTAGGTACAATGAGCAGTTCTTC.

The rearrangement uses TRBV10-1 and TRBJ2-7; 9 bases agree with TRBD2. Trimming removed 0 bases from V and 3 bases from J; junction bases left unmatched: 3. The germline CDR1 and CDR2 sequences are WNHNN and SYGVQD (reference sequence). CDR3 size: 15 residues. CDR3 in DNA: TGCGCCAGCAGTGAGTCCGGACTAGCGTTCTACGAGCAGTACTTC. It translates to CASSESGLAFYEQYF.